What follows is one TCR beta chain and its context. In the original analysis: Quantification of nucleated cells was approximated via reference gene primer amplification. TCRdb's table, derived via immunoSEQ multiplex PCR, lists solely in-frame clones and lacks some. Clone size and the V and J calls come from that table; the DNA yielded D and trimming. The repertoire holds approximately 150,000 clones, with roughly 85% as singletons. The data are from a study of blood T cell repertoires in COVID-19. Study at large: The United States, Italy and Spain supplied acute and convalescent COVID-19 samples. From T cells, B-cell-depleted T cells, or PBMCs came the material, which was cDNA or gDNA.

Germline V gene data show CDR1 as LNHDA and CDR2 as SQIVND (reference sequence). The length of the CDR3 is 16 residues. V was clipped by 4 bases and J by 3 bases; unmatched bases: 11. The sequencing input was peripheral blood. This receptor was identified in a human donor in a cohort sampled during active COVID-19. The chain uses TRBV19 and TRBJ2-7; TRBD1 agrees at 8 bases. The chain's CDR3 is CASSTKTGTGVYEQYF. In DNA, the CDR3 is TGTGCCAGTAGTACTAAAACCGGGACAGGAGTCTACGAGCAGTACTTC.